The sequence of this T cell receptor (beta chain) was determined in a study of human T cells and chemical hapten exposure (dated by TCRdb to about 2021). With respect to the entire study: For sensitization, 2% DPC in acetone was applied to a 2 cm by 2 cm area of upper inner arm skin. Patch testing was done on the upper back using Finn chambers containing 0.01% DPC, and results were scored after 6 days according to International Contact Dermatitis Research Group standards. Throughout the approximately 25-week study period, patients were also given weekly therapeutic DPC doses on the scalp. The libraries were sequenced as a pool, and the TCR yield per sample differed mostly because of small variations in library volumes within the pool. Approximately 28 alopecia patients gave blood for TCR sequencing at one to four time points (pre-sensitization, 2, 6 and 24 weeks). Blood samples were taken from patients before sensitization (week 0) and at 2, 6 and about 24 weeks after DPC sensitization. The mostly female patient cohort included alopecia areata with under or over 50% scalp involvement, alopecia totalis and alopecia universalis. The study tracked peripheral blood TCR repertoire changes in vivo during primary and secondary sensitization to the hapten diphenylcyclopropenone (DPC) in alopecia patients.

This clonotype was observed a few times. Its antigen is currently not known. No base-level quality is on record; no much larger clone is a single base apart. The time point label, read with the paper, signifies: pre-sensitization, week 0. Reading the label with the study, this specimen's treatment or condition is: therapeutic diphenylcyclopropenone sensitization with weekly scalp DPC. Blood at each patch-test visit was drawn before the patch test was applied. To be eligible, patients had to be aged 18 to 70, diagnosed with alopecia and judged suitable for DPC therapy, while pregnant patients were excluded. Total RNA was isolated from unfractionated whole blood collected in Tempus Blood RNA tubes. Germline trimming: 3 bases from V, 3 bases from J; junction bases outside gene matches: 10. There are 16 amino acids in the CDR3, from cysteine to phenylalanine inclusive. The kept DNA is CDR3 alone, 48 bases in frame from the first base. CDR1 and CDR2, per the germline V gene, are SGHRS and YFSETQ.

Library preparation used RACE. This sample was sequenced with a NextSeq 500. Library preparation attached unique molecular identifiers to individual cDNA molecules for quantitative, reproducible TCR counting. For every blood RNA sample, sequencing covered both the TCR alpha and TCR beta chains. Per the source publication's procedure: A median of roughly 98,000 TCRs per sample was observed, with a range of roughly 20,000 to 750,000. V, J and CDR3 annotation of the TCR reads was carried out using the Decombinator software suite. For PS versus PT1 abundance plots, all samples were subsampled to the same number of TCRs (28,000). Expanded TCRs were defined as absent before sensitization and observed at least eight times at the 2-week time point. In TCRdb, the public reads were trimmed at Q25 with fastp and aligned with MiXCR, with productive beta chains retained. Every CDR3 protein is listed once, alongside the most common genes and DNA of its rows. These V and J calls rely on TCRdb rather than the paper's analysis. This sample has under 300,000 distinct CDR3 sequences in its table, and over 8% of those were observed once. 2% to 2.5% of the sample is in the top ten clones.

Results and caveats for the whole study, not just this receptor: DPC sensitization did not change how many TCRs were above 1 in 1000 frequency, and no evidence was found of alterations in global repertoire structure. Patch test score was positively correlated with the number of PT1 expanded TCRs, with significance at thresholds 8, 16 and 32 but not at 4. Because all patients had alopecia, a presumed autoimmune disease, the immune response of the patients might differ from that of healthy individuals. Repeated subsampling changed both the strength of the expansion versus patch-test correlation and the threshold at which the correlation became significant. Compared with pre-sensitization or healthy control sets, expanded TCRs formed significantly more large CDR3 similarity clusters, which is consistent with antigen-driven responses.

The sample here was whole blood, taken in connection with sensitization to the hapten diphenylcyclopropenone (DPC). The chain uses TRBV5-1 and TRBJ2-3; 7 bases in the middle match TRBD2. This TCR came from a woman aged 35 to 49 with alopecia areata. Some clones in this sample may be carry-over from other donors' samples. The CDR3 region reads CASSYIERERTDTQYF. The sequenced DNA is TGCGCCAGCAGCTATATAGAGCGGGAACGGACAGATACGCAGTATTTT.